This entry describes one T cell receptor (beta chain). The entry originates in a study of cytomegalovirus exposure and HLA in healthy donors. Libraries were prepared by immunoSEQ multiplex PCR; TCRdb keeps only in-frame clonotypes and omits some of them. Among more than 150,000 clones, roughly four fifths were seen once, and the ten largest hold roughly 2.8%. Sequenced sample: PBMCs. This TCR was sampled from a woman between 18 and 29 years old in good health and CMV-seropositive.

CDR3 sequence: CASSEASVLAQYF. CDR3 sequence (DNA): TGTGCCAGCAGTGAAGCCTCGGTTTTGGCCCAGTACTTC. The chain employs TRBV25-1 and TRBJ2-5, with D unresolved. The V and J ends lost 2 bases and 9 bases respectively, with 13 bases between them. CDR1 and CDR2 from the germline V gene are MGHDK and SYGVNS. CDR3 length: 13 residues.